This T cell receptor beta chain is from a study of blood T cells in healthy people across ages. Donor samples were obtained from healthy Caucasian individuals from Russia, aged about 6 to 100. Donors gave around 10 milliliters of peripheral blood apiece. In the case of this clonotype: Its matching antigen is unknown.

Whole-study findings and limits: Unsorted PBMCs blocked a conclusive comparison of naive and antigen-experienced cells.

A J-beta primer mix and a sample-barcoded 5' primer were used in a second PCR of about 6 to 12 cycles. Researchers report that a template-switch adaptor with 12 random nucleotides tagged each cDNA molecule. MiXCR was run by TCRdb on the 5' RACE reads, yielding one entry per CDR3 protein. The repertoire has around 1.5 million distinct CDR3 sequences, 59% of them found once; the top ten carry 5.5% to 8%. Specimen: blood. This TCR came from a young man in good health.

Written as DNA, the CDR3 is TGCGCCAGCAGCCAAGTTGGGGGAACGGAAAAACTGTTTTTT. This codes for CASSQVGGTEKLFF. The chain links TRBV4-1 to TRBJ1-4, with D possibly being TRBD1 (5 bases). The CDR3 runs 14 residues. V lost 1 base, J lost 8 bases, and 11 bases lay in between. In germline, CDR1 is MGHRA, CDR2 YSYEKL.